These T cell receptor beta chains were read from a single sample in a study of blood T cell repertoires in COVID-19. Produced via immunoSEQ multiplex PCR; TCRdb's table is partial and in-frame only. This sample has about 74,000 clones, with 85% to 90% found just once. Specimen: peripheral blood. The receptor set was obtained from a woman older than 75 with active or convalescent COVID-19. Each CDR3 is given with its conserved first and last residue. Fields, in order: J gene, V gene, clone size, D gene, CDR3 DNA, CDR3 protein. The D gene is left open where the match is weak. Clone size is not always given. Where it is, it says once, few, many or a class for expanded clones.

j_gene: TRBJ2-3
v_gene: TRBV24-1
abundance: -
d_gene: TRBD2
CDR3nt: TGTGCCACCAGTGACACGGGAGGGACAGATACGCAGTATTTT
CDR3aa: CATSDTGGTDTQYF

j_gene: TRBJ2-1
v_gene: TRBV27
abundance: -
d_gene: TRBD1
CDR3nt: TGTGCCAGCAGTCCAAACGGGACAGGGAAGGGTGATGAGCAGTTCTTC
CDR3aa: CASSPNGTGKGDEQFF

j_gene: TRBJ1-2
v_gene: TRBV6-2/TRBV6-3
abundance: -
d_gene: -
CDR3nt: TGTGCCAGCAGTCTACAGGGATCTGGCTACACCTTC
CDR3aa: CASSLQGSGYTF

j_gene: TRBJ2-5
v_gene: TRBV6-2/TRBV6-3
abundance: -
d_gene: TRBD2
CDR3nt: TGTGCCAGCAGTTACGTCCTTGGGCTAGCGGGGACCTCCGAAGAGACCCAGTACTTC
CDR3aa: CASSYVLGLAGTSEETQYF

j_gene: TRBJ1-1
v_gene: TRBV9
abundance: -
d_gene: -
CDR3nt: TGTGCCAGCAGCGTAGACCCCGGCCGGAGCATTTTTACTGAAGCTTTCTTT
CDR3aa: CASSVDPGRSIFTEAFF

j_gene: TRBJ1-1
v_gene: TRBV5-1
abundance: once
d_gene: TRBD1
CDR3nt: TGCGCCAGCAGCTCCAGGGGGCGGGGGAACACTGAAGCTTTCTTT
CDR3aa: CASSSRGRGNTEAFF

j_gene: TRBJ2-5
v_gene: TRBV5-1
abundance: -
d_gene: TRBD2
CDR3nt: TGCGCCAGCCTCTTAGGTCGGTCTAGCGGGGGGATCCAAGAGACCCAGTACTTC
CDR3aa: CASLLGRSSGGIQETQYF

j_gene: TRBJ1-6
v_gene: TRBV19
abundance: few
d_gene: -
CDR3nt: TGTGCCAGTAGTCCGAGGGACAATTATAATTCACCCCTCCACTTT
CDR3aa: CASSPRDNYNSPLHF

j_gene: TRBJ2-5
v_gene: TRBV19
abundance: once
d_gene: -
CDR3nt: TGTGCCAGTAGTACGGGGGGCGGGGAGACCCAGTACTTC
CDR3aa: CASSTGGGETQYF

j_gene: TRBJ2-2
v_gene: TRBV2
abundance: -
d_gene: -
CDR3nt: TGTGCCAGCAGTGATCGGGGAGCCGGGGAGCTGTTTTTT
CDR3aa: CASSDRGAGELFF

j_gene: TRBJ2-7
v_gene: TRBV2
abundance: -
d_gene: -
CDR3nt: TGTGCCAGCAGTAGACAGCAATACGAGCAGTACTTC
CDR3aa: CASSRQQYEQYF

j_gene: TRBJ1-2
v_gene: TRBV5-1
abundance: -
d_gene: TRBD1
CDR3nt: TGCGCCAGCAGCTTCGGGACAGGGGGTAATGGCTACACCTTC
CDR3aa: CASSFGTGGNGYTF

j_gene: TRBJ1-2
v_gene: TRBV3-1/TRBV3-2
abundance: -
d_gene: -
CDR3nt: TGTGCCAGCAGCTTCCGGACAAACGCGAATGGCTACACCTTC
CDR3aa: CASSFRTNANGYTF

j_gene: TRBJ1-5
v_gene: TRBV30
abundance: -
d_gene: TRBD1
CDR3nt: TGTGCCTGGTCCACAGGGGGCCTTCAGCCCCAGCATTTT
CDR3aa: CAWSTGGLQPQHF

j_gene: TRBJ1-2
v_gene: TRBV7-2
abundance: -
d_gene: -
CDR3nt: TGTGCCAGCAGCTTACTCGGTGCACCGGGTAACTATGGCTACACCTTC
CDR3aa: CASSLLGAPGNYGYTF

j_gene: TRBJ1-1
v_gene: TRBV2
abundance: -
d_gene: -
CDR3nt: TGTGCCAGCAGCTACTCTGAAGCTTTCTTT
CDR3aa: CASSYSEAFF

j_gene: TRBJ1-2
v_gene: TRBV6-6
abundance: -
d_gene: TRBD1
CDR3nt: TGTGCCAGCAGTTACCAGGGGGCCGACTATGGCTACACCTTC
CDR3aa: CASSYQGADYGYTF

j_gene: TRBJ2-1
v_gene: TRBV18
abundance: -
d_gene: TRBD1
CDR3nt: TGTGCCAGCTCACCGGCGGACAGGGGGCTAAATGAGCAGTTCTTC
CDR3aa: CASSPADRGLNEQFF

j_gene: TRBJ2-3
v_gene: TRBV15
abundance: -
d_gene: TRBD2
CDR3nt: TGTGCCACCAGCGGGCTCGGGACTAGCGCCACAGATACGCAGTATTTT
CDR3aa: CATSGLGTSATDTQYF

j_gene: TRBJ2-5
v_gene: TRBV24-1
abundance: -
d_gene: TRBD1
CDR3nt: TGTGCCACCAGTGATATCGGACAGGGGAGGGAGACCCAGTACTTC
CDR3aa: CATSDIGQGRETQYF

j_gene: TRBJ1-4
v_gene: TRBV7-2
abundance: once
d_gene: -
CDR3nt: TGTGCCAGCAGCTTAGTGCCTAATAGGGGTACAGGAGAAAAACTGTTTTTT
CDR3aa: CASSLVPNRGTGEKLFF

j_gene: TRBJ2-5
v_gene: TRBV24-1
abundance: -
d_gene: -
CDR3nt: TGTGCCACCAGTGTCCCGGGACACCAGGTTGGCCAGTACTTC
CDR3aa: CATSVPGHQVGQYF

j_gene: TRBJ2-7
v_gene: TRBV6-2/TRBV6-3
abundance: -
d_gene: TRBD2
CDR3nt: TGTGCCAGCAGCTCTCTGGGCGGGAGTGACGAGCAGTACTTC
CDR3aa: CASSSLGGSDEQYF

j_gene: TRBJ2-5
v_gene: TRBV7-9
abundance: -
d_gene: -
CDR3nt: TGTGCCAGCAGCTCCCCCAAGAGTACCTTCCAAGAGACCCAGTACTTC
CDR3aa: CASSSPKSTFQETQYF